A selection of T cell receptor beta chains follows, all from one sample in a study of shared clonotypes between healthy human individuals. Profiling relied on immunoSEQ multiplex PCR, and the TCRdb table lists in-frame clones only, not all of them. The sample has about 870,000 clones, nearly 95% seen once. The sequenced sample consisted of naive CD8+ T cells sorted from blood. These TCRs come from a man aged 30 to 39 in good health. Each CDR3 is given with its conserved first and last residue. A D gene is named only where the DNA matches it firmly. Not every row has a clone size; where given, it reads once, few, many or a size class.

CDR3aa	CDR3nt	j_gene	abundance	v_gene	d_gene
CASSPRGDREEQYF	TGTGCCAGCAGTCCGCGTGGGGACCGCGAAGAGCAGTACTTC	TRBJ2-7	-	TRBV6-1	-
CASSPTSGISYNEQFF	TGCGCCAGCAGCCCGACTAGCGGGATTTCCTACAATGAGCAGTTCTTC	TRBJ2-1	-	TRBV10-2	TRBD2
CSGETETGNTIYF	TGCAGCGGCGAGACAGAGACTGGAAACACCATATATTTT	TRBJ1-3	-	TRBV29-1	-
CASNPEGTSGRWTDTQYF	TGTGCCAGCAACCCAGAGGGGACTAGCGGGAGGTGGACAGATACGCAGTATTTT	TRBJ2-3	-	TRBV9	TRBD2
CASSLVTILAGEFSNEQFF	TGTGCCAGCAGCTTAGTAACCATTCTTGCGGGAGAATTCAGCAATGAGCAGTTCTTC	TRBJ2-1	once	TRBV7-9	TRBD2
CASSPAWGNNEQFF	TGTGCCAGCAGCCCTGCTTGGGGGAATAATGAGCAGTTCTTC	TRBJ2-1	once	TRBV5-8	-
CASSVGVGGRGTDTQYF	TGTGCCAGCAGCGTAGGGGTAGGGGGTAGGGGCACAGATACGCAGTATTTT	TRBJ2-3	-	TRBV9	-
CASSSWDSTDTQYF	TGTGCCAGCAGCTCCTGGGACAGCACAGATACGCAGTATTTT	TRBJ2-3	-	TRBV11-2	-
CASSWPNTEAFF	TGTGCCAGCAGCTGGCCGAACACTGAAGCTTTCTTT	TRBJ1-1	-	TRBV5-6	-
CAWMSQGGTGYTF	TGTGCCTGGATGTCGCAGGGGGGTACTGGCTACACCTTC	TRBJ1-2	-	TRBV30	TRBD1
CASSMPGVARTGELFF	TGTGCCAGCAGCATGCCGGGCGTGGCGAGAACCGGGGAGCTGTTTTTT	TRBJ2-2	-	TRBV5-6	-
CASRQYEKLFF	TGTGCCAGCCGACAATACGAAAAACTGTTTTTT	TRBJ1-4	-	TRBV2	-